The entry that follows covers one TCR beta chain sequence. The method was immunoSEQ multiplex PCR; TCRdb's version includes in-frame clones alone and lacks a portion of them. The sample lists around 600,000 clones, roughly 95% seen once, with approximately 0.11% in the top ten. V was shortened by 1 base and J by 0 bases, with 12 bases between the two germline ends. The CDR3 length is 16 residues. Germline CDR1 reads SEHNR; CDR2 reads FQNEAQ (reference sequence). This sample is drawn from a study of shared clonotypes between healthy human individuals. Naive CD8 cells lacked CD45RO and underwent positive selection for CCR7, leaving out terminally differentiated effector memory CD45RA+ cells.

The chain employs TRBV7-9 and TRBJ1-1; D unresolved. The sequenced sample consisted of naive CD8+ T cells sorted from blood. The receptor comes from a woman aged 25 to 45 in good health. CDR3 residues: CASSLVAGPMNTEAFF. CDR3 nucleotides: TGTGCCAGCAGCTTAGTGGCAGGCCCAATGAACACTGAAGCTTTCTTT.